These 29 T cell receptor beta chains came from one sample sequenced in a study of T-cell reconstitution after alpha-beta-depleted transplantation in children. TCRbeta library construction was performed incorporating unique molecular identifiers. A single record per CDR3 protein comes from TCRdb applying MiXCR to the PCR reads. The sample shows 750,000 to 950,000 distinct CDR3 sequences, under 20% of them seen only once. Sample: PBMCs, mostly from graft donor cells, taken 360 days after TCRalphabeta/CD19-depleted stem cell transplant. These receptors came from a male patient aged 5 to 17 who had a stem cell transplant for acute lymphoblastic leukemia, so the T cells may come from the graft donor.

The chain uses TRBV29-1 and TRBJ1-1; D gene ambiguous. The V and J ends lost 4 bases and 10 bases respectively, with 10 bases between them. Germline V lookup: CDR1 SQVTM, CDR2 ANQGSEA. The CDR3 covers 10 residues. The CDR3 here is CSVGAARAFF. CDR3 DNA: TGCAGCGTTGGTGCGGCGAGAGCTTTCTTT.

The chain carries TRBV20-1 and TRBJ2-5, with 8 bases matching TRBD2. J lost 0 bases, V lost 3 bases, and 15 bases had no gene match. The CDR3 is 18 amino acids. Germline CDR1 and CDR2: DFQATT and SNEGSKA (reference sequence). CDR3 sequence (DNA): TGCAGTGCTAGGTATCGCGTACCGGGACTAGTTAACCAAGAGACCCAGTACTTC. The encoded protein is CSARYRVPGLVNQETQYF.

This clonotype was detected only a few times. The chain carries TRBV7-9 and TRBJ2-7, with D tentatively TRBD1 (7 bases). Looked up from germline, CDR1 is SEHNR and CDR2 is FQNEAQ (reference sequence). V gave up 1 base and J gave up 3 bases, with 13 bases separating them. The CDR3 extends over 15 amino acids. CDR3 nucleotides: TGTGCCAGCAGCTTAGGACAGGGAGGAATCTACGAGCAGTACTTC. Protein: CASSLGQGGIYEQYF.

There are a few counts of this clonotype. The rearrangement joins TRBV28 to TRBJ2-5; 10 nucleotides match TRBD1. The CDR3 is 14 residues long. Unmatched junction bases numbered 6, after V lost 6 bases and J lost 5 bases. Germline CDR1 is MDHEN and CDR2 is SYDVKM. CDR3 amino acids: CASRSRGQGETQYF. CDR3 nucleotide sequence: TGTGCCAGCAGATCCCGGGGACAGGGGGAGACCCAGTACTTC.

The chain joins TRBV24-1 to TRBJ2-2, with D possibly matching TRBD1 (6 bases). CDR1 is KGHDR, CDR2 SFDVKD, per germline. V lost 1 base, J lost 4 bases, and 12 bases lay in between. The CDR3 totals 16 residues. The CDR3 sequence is CATSDLTGKVTGELFF. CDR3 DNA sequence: TGTGCCACCAGTGATTTAACAGGGAAGGTCACCGGGGAGCTGTTTTTT.

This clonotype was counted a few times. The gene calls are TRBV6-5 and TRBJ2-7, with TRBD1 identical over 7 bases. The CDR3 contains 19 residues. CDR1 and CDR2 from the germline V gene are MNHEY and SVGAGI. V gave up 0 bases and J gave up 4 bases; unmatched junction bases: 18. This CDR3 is CASSYSSWADREHPYEQYF. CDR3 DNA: TGTGCCAGCAGTTACTCCTCCTGGGCTGACAGGGAACATCCGTACGAGCAGTACTTC.

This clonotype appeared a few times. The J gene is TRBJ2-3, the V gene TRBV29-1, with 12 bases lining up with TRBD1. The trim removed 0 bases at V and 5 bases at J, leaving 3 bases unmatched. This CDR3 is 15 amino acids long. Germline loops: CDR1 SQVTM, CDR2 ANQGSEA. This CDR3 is CSVEEGQGAIDTQYF. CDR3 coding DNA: TGCAGCGTTGAAGAGGGACAGGGGGCTATAGATACGCAGTATTTT.

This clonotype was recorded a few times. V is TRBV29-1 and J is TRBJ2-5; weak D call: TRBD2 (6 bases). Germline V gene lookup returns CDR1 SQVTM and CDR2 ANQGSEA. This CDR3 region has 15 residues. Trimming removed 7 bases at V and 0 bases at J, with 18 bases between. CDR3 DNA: TGCAGCGCCTGTGGGGGGACGGATTACCAAGAGACCCAGTACTTC. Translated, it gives CSACGGTDYQETQYF.

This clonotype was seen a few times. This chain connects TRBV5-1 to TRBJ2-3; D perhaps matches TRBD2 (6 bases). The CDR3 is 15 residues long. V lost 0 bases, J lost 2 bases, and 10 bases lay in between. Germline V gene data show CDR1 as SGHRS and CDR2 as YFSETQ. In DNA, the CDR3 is TGCGCCAGCAGCTTGGGCGGGACCACCACAGATACGCAGTATTTT. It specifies CASSLGGTTTDTQYF.

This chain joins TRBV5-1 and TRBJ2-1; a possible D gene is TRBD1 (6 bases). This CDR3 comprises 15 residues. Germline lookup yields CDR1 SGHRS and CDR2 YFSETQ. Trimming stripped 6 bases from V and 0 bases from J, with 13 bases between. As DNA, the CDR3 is TGCGCCAGCACCGACAGGTTAGGCTCCTACAATGAGCAGTTCTTC. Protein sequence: CASTDRLGSYNEQFF.

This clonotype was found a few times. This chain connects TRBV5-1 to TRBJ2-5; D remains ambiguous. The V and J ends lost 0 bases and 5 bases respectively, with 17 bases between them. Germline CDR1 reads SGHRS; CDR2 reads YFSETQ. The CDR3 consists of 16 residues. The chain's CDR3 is CASSLAVFPSGETQYF. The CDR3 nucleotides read TGCGCCAGCAGCTTGGCCGTTTTCCCCTCCGGGGAGACCCAGTACTTC.

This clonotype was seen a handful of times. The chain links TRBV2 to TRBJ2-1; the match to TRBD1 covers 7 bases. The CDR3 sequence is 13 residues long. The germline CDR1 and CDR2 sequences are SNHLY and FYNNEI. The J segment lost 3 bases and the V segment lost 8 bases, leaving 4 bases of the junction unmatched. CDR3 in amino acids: CASGQVIYNEQFF. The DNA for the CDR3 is TGTGCCAGCGGACAGGTGATCTACAATGAGCAGTTCTTC. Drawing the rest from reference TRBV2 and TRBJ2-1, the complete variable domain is EPEVTQTPSHQVTQMGQEVILRCVPISNHLYFYWYRQILGQKVEFLVSFYNNEISEKSEIFDDQFSVERPDGSNFTLKIRSTKLEDSAMYFCASGQVIYNEQFFGPGTRLTVL.

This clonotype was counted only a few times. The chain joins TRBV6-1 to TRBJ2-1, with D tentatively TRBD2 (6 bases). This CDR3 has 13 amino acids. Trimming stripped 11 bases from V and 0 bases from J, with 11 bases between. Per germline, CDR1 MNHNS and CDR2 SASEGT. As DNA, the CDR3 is TGTGCCGGCCGGGGGTTCTCCTACAATGAGCAGTTCTTC. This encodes CAGRGFSYNEQFF.

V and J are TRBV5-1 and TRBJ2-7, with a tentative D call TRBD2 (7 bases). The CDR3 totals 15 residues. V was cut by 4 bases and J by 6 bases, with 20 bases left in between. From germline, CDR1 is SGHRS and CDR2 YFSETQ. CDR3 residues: CASSLGLGGPLEQYF. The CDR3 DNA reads TGCGCCAGCAGCCTCGGACTCGGGGGGCCTCTCGAGCAGTACTTC.

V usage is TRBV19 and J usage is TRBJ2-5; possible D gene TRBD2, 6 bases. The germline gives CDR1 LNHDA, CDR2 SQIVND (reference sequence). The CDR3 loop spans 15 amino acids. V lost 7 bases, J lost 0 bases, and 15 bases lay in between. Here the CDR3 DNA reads TGTGCCAGTACCGGGAGCGGAGCGTACCAAGAGACCCAGTACTTC. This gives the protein CASTGSGAYQETQYF.

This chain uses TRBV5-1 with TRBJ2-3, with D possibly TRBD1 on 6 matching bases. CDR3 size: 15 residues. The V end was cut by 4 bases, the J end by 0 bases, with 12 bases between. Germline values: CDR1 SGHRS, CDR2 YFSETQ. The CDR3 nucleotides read TGCGCCAGCAGCGAAGACAGGTTAAGCACAGATACGCAGTATTTT. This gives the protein CASSEDRLSTDTQYF. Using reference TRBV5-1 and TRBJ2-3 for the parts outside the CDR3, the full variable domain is KAGVTQTPRYLIKTRGQQVTLSCSPISGHRSVSWYQQTPGQGLQFLFEYFSETQRNKGNFPGRFSGRQFSNSRSEMNVSTLELGDSALYLCASSEDRLSTDTQYFGPGTRLTVL.

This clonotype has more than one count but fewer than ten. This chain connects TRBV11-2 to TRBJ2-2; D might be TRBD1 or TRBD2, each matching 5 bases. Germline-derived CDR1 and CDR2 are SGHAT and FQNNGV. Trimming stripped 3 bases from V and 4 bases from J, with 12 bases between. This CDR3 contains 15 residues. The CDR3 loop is CASSFGGRATGELFF. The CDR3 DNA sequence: TGTGCCAGCAGCTTTGGAGGCAGGGCCACCGGGGAGCTGTTTTTT.

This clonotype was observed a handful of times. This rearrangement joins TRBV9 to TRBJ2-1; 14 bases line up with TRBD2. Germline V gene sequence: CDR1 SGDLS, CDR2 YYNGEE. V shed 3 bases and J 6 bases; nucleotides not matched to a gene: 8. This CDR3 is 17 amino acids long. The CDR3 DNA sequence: TGTGCCAGCAGCGCCGGACTAGCGGGAGGTTGGGGCAATGAGCAGTTCTTC. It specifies CASSAGLAGGWGNEQFF.

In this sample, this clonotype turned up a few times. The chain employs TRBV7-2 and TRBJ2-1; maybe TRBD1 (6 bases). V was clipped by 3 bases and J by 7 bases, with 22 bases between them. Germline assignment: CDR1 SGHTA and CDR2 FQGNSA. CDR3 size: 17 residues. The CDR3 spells CASSFTGTLEVWNEQFF. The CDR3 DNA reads TGTGCCAGCAGCTTTACCGGGACATTAGAGGTTTGGAATGAGCAGTTCTTC. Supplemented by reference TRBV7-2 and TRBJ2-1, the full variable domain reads GAGVSQSPSNKVTEKGKDVELRCDPISGHTALYWYRQSLGQGLEFLIYFQGNSAPDKSGLPSDRFSAERTGGSVSTLTIQRTQQEDSAVYLCASSFTGTLEVWNEQFFGPGTRLTVL.

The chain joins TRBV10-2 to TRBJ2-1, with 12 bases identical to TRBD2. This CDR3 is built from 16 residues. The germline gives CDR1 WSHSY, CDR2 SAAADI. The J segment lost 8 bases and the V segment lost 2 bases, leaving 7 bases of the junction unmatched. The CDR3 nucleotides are TGCGCCAGCAGTGAGGCTAGCGGGAGGGCCGGGGATGAGCAGTTCTTC. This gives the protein CASSEASGRAGDEQFF.

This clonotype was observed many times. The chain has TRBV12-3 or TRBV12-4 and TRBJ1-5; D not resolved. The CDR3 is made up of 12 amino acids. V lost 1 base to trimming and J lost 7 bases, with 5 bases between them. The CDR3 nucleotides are TGTGCCAGCAGTTTAGATTACCAGCCCCAGCATTTT. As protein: CASSLDYQPQHF.

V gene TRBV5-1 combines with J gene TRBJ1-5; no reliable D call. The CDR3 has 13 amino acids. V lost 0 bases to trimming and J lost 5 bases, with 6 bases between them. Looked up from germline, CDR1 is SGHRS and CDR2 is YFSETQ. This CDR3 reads CASSLGVDQPQHF. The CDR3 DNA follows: TGCGCCAGCAGCTTGGGCGTAGATCAGCCCCAGCATTTT.

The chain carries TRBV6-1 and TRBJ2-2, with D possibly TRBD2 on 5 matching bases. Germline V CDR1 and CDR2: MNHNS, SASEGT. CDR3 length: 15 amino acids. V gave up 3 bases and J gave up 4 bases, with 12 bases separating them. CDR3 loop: CASSERTGITGELFF. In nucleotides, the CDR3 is TGTGCCAGCAGTGAGAGGACGGGAATCACCGGGGAGCTGTTTTTT.

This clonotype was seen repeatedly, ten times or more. CDR3 in DNA: TGTGCCAGCAGTTTAGGACTAGCGGCGCATGAGCAGTTCTTC. It is translated as CASSLGLAAHEQFF. The chain employs TRBV12-3 or TRBV12-4 and TRBJ2-1; the match to TRBD2 covers 9 bases. CDR3 length equals 14 residues. The junction had 3 bases not matched to a gene; V was cut back by 1 base and J by 8 bases.

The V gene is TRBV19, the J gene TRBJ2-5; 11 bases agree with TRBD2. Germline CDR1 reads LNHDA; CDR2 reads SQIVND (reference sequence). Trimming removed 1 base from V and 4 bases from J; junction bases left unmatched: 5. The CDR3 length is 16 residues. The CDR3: CASSIAGLAGGETQYF. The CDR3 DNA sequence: TGTGCCAGTAGTATAGCGGGGCTAGCGGGAGGAGAGACCCAGTACTTC. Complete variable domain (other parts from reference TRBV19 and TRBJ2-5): DGGITQSPKYLFRKEGQNVTLSCEQNLNHDAMYWYRQDPGQGLRLIYYSQIVNDFQKGDIAEGYSVSREKKESFPLTVTSAQKNPTAFYLCASSIAGLAGGETQYFGPGTRLLVL.

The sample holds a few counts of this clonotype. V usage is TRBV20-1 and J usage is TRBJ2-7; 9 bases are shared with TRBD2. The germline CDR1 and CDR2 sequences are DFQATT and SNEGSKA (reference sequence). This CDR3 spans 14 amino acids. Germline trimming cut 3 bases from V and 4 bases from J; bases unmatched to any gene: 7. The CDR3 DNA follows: TGCAGTGCTAGTGCGGGAGGGCGACGGTACGAGCAGTACTTC. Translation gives CSASAGGRRYEQYF.

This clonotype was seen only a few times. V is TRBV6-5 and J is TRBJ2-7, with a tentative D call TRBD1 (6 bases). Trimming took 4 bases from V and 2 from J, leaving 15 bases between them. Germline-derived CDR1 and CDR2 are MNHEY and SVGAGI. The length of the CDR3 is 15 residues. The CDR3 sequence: CASSSPGVIPYEQYF. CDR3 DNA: TGTGCCAGCAGTTCACCAGGGGTCATCCCCTACGAGCAGTACTTC.

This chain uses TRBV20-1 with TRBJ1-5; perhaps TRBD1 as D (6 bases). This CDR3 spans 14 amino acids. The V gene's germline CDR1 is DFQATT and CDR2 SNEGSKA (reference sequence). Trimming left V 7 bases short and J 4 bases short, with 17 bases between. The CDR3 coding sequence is TGCAGTGTCGGGGACATAGAGAGAAATCAGCCCCAGCATTTT. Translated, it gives CSVGDIERNQPQHF.

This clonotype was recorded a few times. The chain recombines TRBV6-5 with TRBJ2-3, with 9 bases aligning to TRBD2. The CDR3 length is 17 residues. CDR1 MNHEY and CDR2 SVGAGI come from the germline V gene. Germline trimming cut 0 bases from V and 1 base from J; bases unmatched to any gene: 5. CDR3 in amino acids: CASSYSSSGRGTDTQYF. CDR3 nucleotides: TGTGCCAGCAGTTACTCGAGTAGCGGGAGAGGCACAGATACGCAGTATTTT.